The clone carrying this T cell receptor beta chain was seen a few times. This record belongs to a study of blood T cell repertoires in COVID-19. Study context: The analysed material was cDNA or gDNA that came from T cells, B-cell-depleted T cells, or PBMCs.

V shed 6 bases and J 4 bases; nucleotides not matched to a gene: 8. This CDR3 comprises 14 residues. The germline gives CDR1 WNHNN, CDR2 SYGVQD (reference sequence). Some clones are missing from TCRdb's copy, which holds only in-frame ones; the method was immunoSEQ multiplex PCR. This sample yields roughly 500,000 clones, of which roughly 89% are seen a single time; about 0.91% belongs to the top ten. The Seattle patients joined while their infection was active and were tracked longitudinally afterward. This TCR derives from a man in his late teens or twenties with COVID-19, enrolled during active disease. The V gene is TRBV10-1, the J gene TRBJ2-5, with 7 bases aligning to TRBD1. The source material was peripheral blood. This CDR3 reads CASSRDSLIETQYF. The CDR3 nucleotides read TGCGCCAGCAGCAGGGACAGCTTAATAGAGACCCAGTACTTC.